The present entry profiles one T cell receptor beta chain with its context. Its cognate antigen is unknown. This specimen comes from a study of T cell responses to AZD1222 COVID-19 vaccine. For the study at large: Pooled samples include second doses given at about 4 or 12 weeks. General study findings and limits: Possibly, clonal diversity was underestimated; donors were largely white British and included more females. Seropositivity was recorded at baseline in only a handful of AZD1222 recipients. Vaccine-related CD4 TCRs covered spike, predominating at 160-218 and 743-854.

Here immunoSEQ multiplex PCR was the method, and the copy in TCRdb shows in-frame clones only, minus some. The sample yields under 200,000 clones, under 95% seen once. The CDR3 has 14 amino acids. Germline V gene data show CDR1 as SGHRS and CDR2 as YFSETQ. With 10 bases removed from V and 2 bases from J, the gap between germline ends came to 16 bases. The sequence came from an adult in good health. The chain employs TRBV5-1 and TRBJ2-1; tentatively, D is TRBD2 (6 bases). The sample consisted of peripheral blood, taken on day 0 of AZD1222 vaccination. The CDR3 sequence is CACASGYTYNEQFF. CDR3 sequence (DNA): TGCGCCTGCGCGAGCGGGTACACCTACAATGAGCAGTTCTTC.